The 17 T cell receptor beta chains below come from one sample, sequenced in a study of cytomegalovirus exposure and HLA in healthy donors. Method: immunoSEQ multiplex PCR; TCRdb's copy keeps in-frame clones and lacks some. The sample yields fewer than 120,000 clones, roughly 90% seen once. Sequencing was carried out using PBMCs. Receptors originate from a woman aged 18-29 years in good health and CMV-seronegative.

DNA of the CDR3: TGTGCCAGCACTCCAACGACTAAGGGAAATGAGCAGTTCTTC. Translated: CASTPTTKGNEQFF. The rearrangement joins TRBV6-5 to TRBJ2-1; weak D call: TRBD2 (5 bases). The CDR3 contains 14 residues. Per germline, CDR1 MNHEY and CDR2 SVGAGI. Trimming cost V 7 bases and J 7 bases, with 17 bases left between them.

This chain connects TRBV9 to TRBJ2-7, with TRBD2 matching over 11 bases. J gave up 5 bases and V 4 bases, and 8 bases lay outside the gene matches. The CDR3 covers 15 residues. Germline CDR1 is SGDLS and CDR2 is YYNGEE. DNA of the CDR3: TGTGCCAGCAGCCCCCGACTGGGACTAGCGGACGAGCAGTACTTC. Protein product: CASSPRLGLADEQYF.

The chain uses TRBV7-3 and TRBJ2-1; D might be TRBD2 (5 bases). This CDR3 contains 14 residues. In germline, CDR1 is SGHTA, CDR2 FQGTGA. Deletions cut 4 bases from V and 8 bases from J, with 15 bases between. The CDR3 loop reads CASSSHSSSDEQFF. CDR3 nucleotides: TGTGCCAGCAGCTCTCACTCTAGCTCAGATGAGCAGTTCTTC.

The chain links TRBV4-3 to TRBJ2-1, with TRBD1 matching 11 bases. The CDR3 has 16 residues. Germline trimming cut 0 bases from V and 7 bases from J; bases unmatched to any gene: 5. Germline loops: CDR1 LGHNA, CDR2 YSLEER. CDR3 DNA sequence: TGCGCCAGCAGCCAAGACACGGGACAGGGGGGGAATGAGCAGTTCTTC. Its protein is CASSQDTGQGGNEQFF.

The CDR3 DNA follows: TGCGCCAGCAGCTTGAACAGGGTACATGGCTACACCTTC. Translated: CASSLNRVHGYTF. The chain links TRBV5-1 to TRBJ1-2; possible D gene TRBD1, 6 bases. Between the trimmed V and J ends, which lost 1 base and 6 bases, there was a span of 10 bases. CDR3 size: 13 residues. Germline V gene sequence: CDR1 SGHRS, CDR2 YFSETQ. Based on the CDR3 plus reference TRBV5-1 and TRBJ1-2, the full variable domain is KAGVTQTPRYLIKTRGQQVTLSCSPISGHRSVSWYQQTPGQGLQFLFEYFSETQRNKGNFPGRFSGRQFSNSRSEMNVSTLELGDSALYLCASSLNRVHGYTFGSGTRLTVV.

V usage is TRBV29-1 and J usage is TRBJ2-7; TRBD1 matches 7 bases. The CDR3 extends over 13 amino acids. From germline, CDR1 is SQVTM and CDR2 ANQGSEA. V lost 7 bases to trimming and J lost 7 bases; unmatched junction nucleotides: 13. CDR3 sequence (DNA): TGCAGCGCCGTTAGAGGGACAGAGAAGGAGCAGTACTTC. Residues: CSAVRGTEKEQYF.

The rearrangement joins TRBV5-1 to TRBJ2-3, with D perhaps TRBD2 (6 bases). V lost 3 bases, J lost 6 bases, and 17 bases lay in between. The CDR3 is 15 amino acids. The V gene's germline CDR1 is SGHRS and CDR2 YFSETQ. The CDR3 DNA follows: TGCGCCAGCAGCTCGCGAGCGGGCGCCCTGGATACGCAGTATTTT. Its protein product is CASSSRAGALDTQYF.

The CDR3 here is CASSQVRGGDPTEAFF. The CDR3 DNA sequence: TGCGCCAGCAGCCAAGTCAGGGGAGGGGACCCCACTGAAGCTTTCTTT. V gene TRBV4-1 combines with J gene TRBJ1-1; maybe TRBD1 (6 bases). Deletions cut 1 base from V and 4 bases from J, with 16 bases between. Looked up from germline, CDR1 is MGHRA and CDR2 is YSYEKL. The CDR3 length is 16 residues.

The chain has TRBV27 and TRBJ2-7; 10 nucleotides agree with TRBD1. The junction had 7 bases not matched to a gene; V was cut back by 3 bases and J by 5 bases. Germline-derived CDR1 and CDR2 are MNHEY and SMNVEV (reference sequence). The CDR3 sequence is 15 residues long. The CDR3 loop reads CASSFSGQGVDEQYF. The CDR3 DNA follows: TGTGCCAGCAGTTTCTCCGGACAGGGGGTCGACGAGCAGTACTTC.

This clone occurred once. This chain links TRBV30 with TRBJ1-4; D gene unclear. With 4 bases removed from V and 4 bases from J, the gap between germline ends came to 13 bases. CDR3 length equals 14 residues. Germline V lookup: CDR1 GTSNPN, CDR2 SVGIG (reference sequence). The CDR3 loop is CAWNINSLNEKLFF. CDR3 DNA sequence: TGTGCCTGGAACATTAACAGCCTTAATGAAAAACTGTTTTTT. Full variable domain (missing parts from reference TRBV30 and TRBJ1-4): SQTIHQWPATLVQPVGSPLSLECTVEGTSNPNLYWYRQAAGRGLQLLFYSVGIGQISSEVPQNLSASRPQDRQFILSSKKLLLSDSGFYLCAWNINSLNEKLFFGSGTQLSVL.

The chain employs TRBV4-3 and TRBJ2-3, with D maybe TRBD1 (6 bases). V was pared by 0 bases and J by 4 bases, with 17 bases between. This CDR3 comprises 17 residues. Germline V gene sequence: CDR1 LGHNA, CDR2 YSLEER. CDR3 nucleotides: TGCGCCAGCAGCCAAGATCAGGCAGGGGACGAGGCAGATACGCAGTATTTT. Translation gives CASSQDQAGDEADTQYF.

The chain uses TRBV5-6 and TRBJ2-7, with 7 positions matching TRBD1. This CDR3 is built from 14 residues. V trimming: 4 bases; J trimming: 3 bases; junction bases outside the gene matches: 7. Germline V gene data show CDR1 as SGHDT and CDR2 as YYEEEE. CDR3 sequence: CASSAWDRSYEQYF. DNA for the CDR3: TGTGCCAGCAGCGCATGGGACAGAAGCTACGAGCAGTACTTC.

The chain has TRBV2 and TRBJ1-5; D is perhaps TRBD1 (5 bases). The CDR3 length is 15 residues. CDR1 SNHLY and CDR2 FYNNEI come from the germline V gene. The V gene lost 7 bases and the J gene lost 4 bases, with 17 bases spanning the gap. CDR3 amino acids: CASKYLQGGNQPQHF. CDR3 in DNA: TGTGCCAGCAAGTATCTGCAGGGCGGAAATCAGCCCCAGCATTTT.

The J gene is TRBJ2-1, the V gene TRBV6-5; 8 bases agree with TRBD1. The CDR3 runs 14 residues. Trimming took 5 bases from V and 9 from J; bases not matched to a gene: 9. Germline CDR1 reads MNHEY; CDR2 reads SVGAGI. CDR3 residues: CASSTPSGGGEQFF. CDR3 nucleotides: TGTGCCAGCAGTACGCCTTCAGGGGGCGGTGAGCAGTTCTTC.

Here the CDR3 DNA reads TGCGCCAGCAGCTCGGACTATAACACAGATACGCAGTATTTT. It specifies CASSSDYNTDTQYF. J is TRBJ2-3 and V is TRBV5-1; perhaps TRBD2 as D (6 bases). V dropped 3 bases and J dropped 2 bases, with 10 bases sitting between them. The length of the CDR3 is 14 residues. Germline lookup yields CDR1 SGHRS and CDR2 YFSETQ.

J is TRBJ2-5 and V is TRBV4-1, with TRBD2 matching 8 bases. Germline V gene sequence: CDR1 MGHRA, CDR2 YSYEKL. The CDR3 totals 16 residues. The V and J ends lost 2 bases and 2 bases, in that order; junction bases with no gene match: 7. In DNA form, the CDR3 reads TGCGCCAGCAGCCAACTCGTGGGCGGGGGGCAAGAGACCCAGTACTTC. It specifies CASSQLVGGGQETQYF.

V is TRBV30 and J is TRBJ1-2; perhaps TRBD1 as D (6 bases). The CDR3 has 15 amino acids. V gave up 0 bases and J gave up 10 bases, with 21 bases separating them. CDR1 and CDR2 (germline): GTSNPN, SVGIG (reference sequence). The CDR3 DNA sequence: TGTGCCTGGAGTGTACCCACCGGGACACAGGAGACCTACACCTTC. Amino acids: CAWSVPTGTQETYTF.